This T cell receptor beta chain emerged from a study of identical twins. CDR1 and CDR2 (germline): LNHNV, YYDKDF (reference sequence). The length of the CDR3 is 15 residues. The V end lost 0 bases, the J end lost 4 bases, and 10 bases lay between the germline ends. This clonotype was recorded at least ten times. TCRdb reprocessed the 5' RACE reads with MiXCR, giving one entry per CDR3 protein. This table holds 600,000 to 700,000 distinct CDR3 sequences, over 20% found once. These data also formed part of another study, on T cells expressing NK-cell markers.

The sequenced material came from PBMCs. This TCR was recovered from a woman under 30 in good health. The gene calls are TRBV15 and TRBJ2-1, with D perhaps matching TRBD2 (5 bases). The CDR3 nucleotides read TGTGCCACCAGCAGAGATCTGGGAGCTTACAATGAGCAGTTCTTC. Amino acids: CATSRDLGAYNEQFF.